This T cell receptor (beta chain) was sequenced in a study of T cells in Graves' hyperthyroidism and ophthalmopathy. General study points: Most clonotypes expanded in the thyroid (above 0.001) were also present in blood.

Patients were excluded for uncontrolled infection, other autoimmune disease, pregnancy or lactation. The CDR3 totals 14 residues. V lost 7 bases to trimming and J lost 2 bases, with 12 bases between them. This clonotype showed up many times. The antigen remains unidentified. RNA transcripts were the template for amplifying TCR beta CDR3 regions. When the TCR CDR3 underwent first-round RT-PCR, the HTBI primer set was used. From the multiplex PCR reads, TCRdb called clonotypes with MiXCR, one entry per CDR3 protein. The table includes 600,000 to 700,000 distinct CDR3 sequences, about 15% detected once. Sequenced sample: blood. The chain joins TRBV12-3 or TRBV12-4 to TRBJ1-3; a possible D gene is TRBD1 (5 bases). This receptor was taken from a woman aged 40-49 years with Graves' ophthalmopathy. For the CDR3, the DNA is TGTGCCAGCATCACAAAGGGGACTGGAAACACCATATATTTT. Translated, it gives CASITKGTGNTIYF.